This T cell receptor (beta chain) stems from a study of vaccination effects on CD4 cells after COVID-19. Sequencing in the ViraFEST assay came after antigen-specific CD4+ T cells had been expanded with viral peptide pools, which were used to stimulate PBMC. Subsequent to a culture period of 10 to 11 days, CD4+ T cells were isolated. All vaccine recipients tested negative for nucleocapsid antibodies and had never contracted SARS-CoV-2 infection. The researchers cultured some 2.1 million PBMC per well with 7.5 to 10 IU/ml IL-2 and 9.5 to 10 ug/ml peptides. On day 3 and again on day 7, half the medium was replaced with IL-2 medium. In regard to this clone: What it binds is not known.

V lost 0 bases and J lost 4, with 9 bases in between. The length of the CDR3 is 13 residues. Looked up from germline, CDR1 is GTSNPN and CDR2 is SVGIG (reference sequence). Repertoires were generated with immunoSEQ multiplex PCR, while TCRdb's copy carries only in-frame clones and drops some. The sample lists roughly 20,000 clones, over 60% occurring once. The receptor comes from a human donor who received a COVID-19 vaccine. The V gene is TRBV30, the J gene TRBJ1-2; D uncertain. Specimen: CD4+ T cells from PBMCs cultured with HCoV-NL63 spike peptides, collected before COVID-19 vaccination. The CDR3 DNA follows: TGTGCCTGGAGTGTATCCCCGACCTATGGCTACACCTTC. It yields the protein CAWSVSPTYGYTF.